This TCR beta chain is drawn from a study of blood T cell repertoires in COVID-19. Study-wide background: From the United States, Italy and Spain came samples of acute and convalescent COVID-19. Sources were T cells, B-cell-depleted T cells, or PBMCs; the material itself was cDNA or gDNA.

As handled by the study authors: The authors estimated nucleated cell counts from reference gene primer amplification. The table came from immunoSEQ multiplex PCR; TCRdb's copy has only in-frame clones and leaves some out. V, J and clone size are those of that table, while D and trimming were read from the DNA. The data hold approximately 210,000 clones, with over 75% observed a single time. The TCR originated in a woman in her thirties or forties who had recovered from COVID-19. The sequenced material came from peripheral blood.

Here the CDR3 DNA reads TGTGCCAGCAAAAAAGATCAGGGTTATCCCGGGGAGCTGTTTTTT. Translated: CASKKDQGYPGELFF. The chain couples TRBV6-6 to TRBJ2-2; D may be TRBD1 (5 bases). The germline V gene has CDR1 MNHNY and CDR2 SVGAGI (reference sequence). V lost 7 bases, J lost 6 bases, and 18 bases lay in between. This CDR3 is built from 15 residues.